This is a list of T cell receptor beta chains from one sample in a study of post-analysis software for immune sequencing data. TCRdb ran MiXCR on the PCR reads and lists one entry per CDR3 protein. The sample holds some 890,000 distinct CDR3 sequences, roughly 50% seen once. The source material was blood. These receptors were collected from a girl aged 5 to 17 with multiple sclerosis. CDR3s include the opening cysteine and the closing phenylalanine or tryptophan. D genes are given only for firm matches. Size tells how often a clone was seen (once, few, many) or the class of an expanded clone, and some rows leave it out.

j_call | clone_size | d_call | v_call | cdr3_nt | cdr3_aa
TRBJ1-5 | NA | NA | TRBV29-1 | TGCAGCCCTGTAAGACGCCCAGGGAATTATAGCAATCAGCCCCAGCATTTT | CSPVRRPGNYSNQPQHF
TRBJ2-1 | NA | TRBD2 | TRBV5-1 | TGCGCCAGCAGCAAGAGCGGGAGGAACAACAATGAGCAGTTCTTC | CASSKSGRNNNEQFF
TRBJ1-2 | NA | NA | TRBV10-3 | TGTGCCATCAGTGAGCCTACCGAGGGGGTCGGCTACACCTTC | CAISEPTEGVGYTF
TRBJ2-1 | NA | TRBD2 | TRBV3-1 | TGTGCCAGCAGCCCCGTCCAGTCGGCTAGCGGGAGCCGCGCCAATGAGCAGTTCTTC | CASSPVQSASGSRANEQFF
TRBJ2-1 | few | TRBD1 | TRBV20-1 | TGCAGTGCTAGAGATCTCGGACAGGGGGTAGGCGATGAGCAGTTCTTC | CSARDLGQGVGDEQFF
TRBJ2-3 | NA | NA | TRBV20-1 | TGCAGTGCTGAGATCATAGGGACAGATACGCAGTATTTT | CSAEIIGTDTQYF
TRBJ2-1 | NA | NA | TRBV6-5 | TGTGCCAGCAGTTATCAGGGGACTCAACCCGGTTATGGCAATGAACAGTTCTTC | CASSYQGTQPGYGNEQFF
TRBJ1-5 | NA | NA | TRBV20-1 | TGCAGTGCTAGAGTGGGGGTGTTGGGACAGCCCCAGCATTTT | CSARVGVLGQPQHF
TRBJ2-1 | NA | TRBD2 | TRBV29-1 | TGCAGCGCCGTTGGACTAGCGGACCACAATGAGCAGTTCTTC | CSAVGLADHNEQFF
TRBJ2-7 | once | NA | TRBV21-1 | TGTGCCAGCAGCAAATGGAGAGGGGGGTATGAGCAGTACTTC | CASSKWRGGYEQYF
TRBJ1-5 | NA | NA | TRBV10-3 | TGTGCCATCAGTGTGGGACAACGCCAGCCCCAGCATTTT | CAISVGQRQPQHF
TRBJ2-3 | NA | NA | TRBV6-4 | TGTGCCAGCAGCCCCGGACCCCTGTTCACTAGCACAGATACGCAGTATTTT | CASSPGPLFTSTDTQYF
TRBJ1-1 | NA | NA | TRBV5-1 | TGCGCCAGCAGCTTGGCCAGTGCCACTGAAGCTTTCTTT | CASSLASATEAFF
TRBJ2-5 | NA | NA | TRBV10-3 | TGTGCCATCAGCTCGACAGGCCAAGAGACCCAGTACTTC | CAISSTGQETQYF
TRBJ2-7 | few | NA | TRBV11-2 | TGTGCCAGCAGCATAAGGGGGGAGCAGTACTTC | CASSIRGEQYF
TRBJ2-5 | NA | NA | TRBV12-3/TRBV12-4 | TGTGCCAGCAGTTTACACAGGCGGCGGGAGACCCAGTACTTC | CASSLHRRRETQYF
TRBJ2-7 | few | TRBD2 | TRBV4-2 | TGTGCCAGCAGCCAAGATACGATAGCGGGGGCCTCCTACGAGCAGTACTTC | CASSQDTIAGASYEQYF
TRBJ2-7 | NA | TRBD1 | TRBV10-3 | TGTGCCATCAGTGATTTTGGGACAGGAACCGCCTACGAGCAGTACTTC | CAISDFGTGTAYEQYF
TRBJ2-1 | few | NA | TRBV4-1 | TGCGCCAGCAGCCAAGACGTCGGGGAGGTCTACAATGAGCAGTTCTTC | CASSQDVGEVYNEQFF
TRBJ2-3 | few | TRBD2 | TRBV20-1 | TGCAGTGCTGGGCTAGCGGGTCCTGAGTCGAGGCAGTATTTT | CSAGLAGPESRQYF
TRBJ2-5 | NA | NA | TRBV11-2 | TGTGCCAGCAGCCTACAGGGTTGGATGGGAGAGACCCAGTACTTC | CASSLQGWMGETQYF
TRBJ2-1 | NA | NA | TRBV15 | TGTGCCACCAGCAGCTACAATGAGCAGTTCTTC | CATSSYNEQFF
TRBJ2-3 | many | NA | TRBV29-1 | TGCAGCGTTGAAGGGCGAGTCGGCACAGATACGCAGTATTTT | CSVEGRVGTDTQYF
TRBJ2-7 | NA | TRBD1 | TRBV20-1 | TGCAGTGCTAGTGGGGTGGACAGGGACTCCTACGAGCAGTACTTC | CSASGVDRDSYEQYF
TRBJ2-7 | NA | NA | TRBV20-1 | TGCAGTGCCCCGACAGTTTACGAGCAGTACTTC | CSAPTVYEQYF
TRBJ1-5 | once | NA | TRBV9 | TGTGCCAGCAGCTATAATGAGGGCTTCAGTCAGCCCCAGCATTTT | CASSYNEGFSQPQHF
TRBJ2-7 | few | NA | TRBV4-1 | TGCGCCAGCAGCCAAGACCCTACAGGGAGGGGAAGCTACGAGCAGTACTTC | CASSQDPTGRGSYEQYF
TRBJ2-5 | NA | NA | TRBV5-5 | TGTGCCAGCAGCTTTGGACCCGACTGGCCAGAAGAGACCCAGTACTTC | CASSFGPDWPEETQYF
TRBJ2-1 | once | NA | TRBV5-1 | TGCGCCAGCAGCTTGGCGTCCGTGACTTACAATGAGCAGTTCTTC | CASSLASVTYNEQFF
TRBJ1-1 | few | NA | TRBV29-1 | TGCAGCGTTGAAGGAGTGTTGAACACTGAAGCTTTCTTT | CSVEGVLNTEAFF
TRBJ1-2 | few | NA | TRBV20-1 | TGCAGTGCTTCGCAGGGCGGCTTTGCTAACTATGGCTACACCTTC | CSASQGGFANYGYTF
TRBJ1-1 | few | NA | TRBV29-1 | TGCAGCGTTGATTGGATGGGAGGAACTGAAGCTTTCTTT | CSVDWMGGTEAFF
TRBJ2-1 | few | NA | TRBV20-1 | TGCAGTGCTAATAGCGGAATAACCAATGAGCAGTTCTTC | CSANSGITNEQFF
TRBJ2-5 | few | TRBD2 | TRBV5-1 | TGCGCCAGCAGCTTTGCAAGCGGGGGGCCCCGAGAGACCCAGTACTTC | CASSFASGGPRETQYF
TRBJ1-1 | NA | TRBD1 | TRBV29-1 | TGCAGCGCCGGTGACAGGGGTTGGAACACTGAAGCTTTCTTT | CSAGDRGWNTEAFF
TRBJ1-2 | NA | NA | TRBV20-1 | TGCAGTGCCCGGACGGGGACCTATGGCTACACCTTC | CSARTGTYGYTF
TRBJ1-1 | NA | TRBD1 | TRBV10-3 | TGTGCCATCAGTGAGGGGCGGGACAGGCGTATTGAAGCTTTCTTT | CAISEGRDRRIEAFF
TRBJ1-2 | NA | NA | TRBV29-1 | TGCAGCGTTGGAGGGGCAGCTAACTATGGCTACACCTTC | CSVGGAANYGYTF
TRBJ1-3 | NA | NA | TRBV7-9 | TGTGCCAGCAGCCTCGCAGGACGGTACTCTGGAAACACCATATATTTT | CASSLAGRYSGNTIYF